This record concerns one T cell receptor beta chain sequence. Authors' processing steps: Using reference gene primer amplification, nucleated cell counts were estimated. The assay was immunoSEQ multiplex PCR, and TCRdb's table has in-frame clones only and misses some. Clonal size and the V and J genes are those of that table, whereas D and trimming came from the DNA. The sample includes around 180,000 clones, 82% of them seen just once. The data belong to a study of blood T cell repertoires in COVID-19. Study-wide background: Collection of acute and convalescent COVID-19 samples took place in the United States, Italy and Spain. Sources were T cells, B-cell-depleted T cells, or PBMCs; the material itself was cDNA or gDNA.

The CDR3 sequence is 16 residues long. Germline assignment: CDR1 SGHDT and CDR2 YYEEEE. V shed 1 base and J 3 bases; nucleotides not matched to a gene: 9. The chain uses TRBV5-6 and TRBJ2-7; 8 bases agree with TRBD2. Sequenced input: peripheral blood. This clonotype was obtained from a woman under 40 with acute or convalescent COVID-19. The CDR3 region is CASSLRRGVYYYEQYF. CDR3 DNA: TGTGCCAGCAGCTTGAGGCGGGGGGTATATTACTACGAGCAGTACTTC.